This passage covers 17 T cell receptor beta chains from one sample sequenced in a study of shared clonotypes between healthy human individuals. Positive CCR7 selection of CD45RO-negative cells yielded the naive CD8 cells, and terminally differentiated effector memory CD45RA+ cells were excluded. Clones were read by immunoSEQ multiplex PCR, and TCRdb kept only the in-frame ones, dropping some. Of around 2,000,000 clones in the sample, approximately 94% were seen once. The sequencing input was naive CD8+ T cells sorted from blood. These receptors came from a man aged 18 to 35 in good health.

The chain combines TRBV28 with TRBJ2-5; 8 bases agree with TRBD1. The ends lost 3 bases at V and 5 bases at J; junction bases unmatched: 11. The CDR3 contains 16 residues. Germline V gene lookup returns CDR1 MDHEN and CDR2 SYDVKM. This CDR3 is CASSFARQGIRETQYF. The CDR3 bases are TGTGCCAGCAGTTTTGCTCGACAGGGGATTAGGGAGACCCAGTACTTC.

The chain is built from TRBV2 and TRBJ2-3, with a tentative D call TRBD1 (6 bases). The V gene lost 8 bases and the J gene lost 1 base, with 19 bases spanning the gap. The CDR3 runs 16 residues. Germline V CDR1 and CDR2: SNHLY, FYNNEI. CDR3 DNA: TGTGCCAGCGGGCTTTTGACAGGTATGGGCACAGATACGCAGTATTTT. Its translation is CASGLLTGMGTDTQYF. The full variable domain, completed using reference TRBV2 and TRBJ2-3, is EPEVTQTPSHQVTQMGQEVILRCVPISNHLYFYWYRQILGQKVEFLVSFYNNEISEKSEIFDDQFSVERPDGSNFTLKIRSTKLEDSAMYFCASGLLTGMGTDTQYFGPGTRLTVL.

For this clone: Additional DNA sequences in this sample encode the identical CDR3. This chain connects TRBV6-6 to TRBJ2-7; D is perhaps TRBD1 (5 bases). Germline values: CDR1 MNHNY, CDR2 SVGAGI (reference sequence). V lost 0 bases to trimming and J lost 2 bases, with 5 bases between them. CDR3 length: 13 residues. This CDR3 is CASSYSDTYEQYF. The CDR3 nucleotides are TGTGCCAGCAGTTACTCGGACACCTACGAGCAGTACTTC.

CDR3 bases: TGTGCCAGCAGTTACGAACCGACCGGGGAGCTGTTTTTT. Its translation: CASSYEPTGELFF. The chain combines TRBV28 with TRBJ2-2; D gene ambiguous. The germline gives CDR1 MDHEN, CDR2 SYDVKM. Trimming cost V 4 bases and J 5 bases, with 8 bases left between them. There are 13 residues in the CDR3. The full variable domain, with the rest looked up from reference TRBV28 and TRBJ2-2, is DVKVTQSSRYLVKRTGEKVFLECVQDMDHENMFWYRQDPGLGLRLIYFSYDVKMKEKGDIPEGYSVSREKKERFSLILESASTNQTSMYLCASSYEPTGELFFGEGSRLTVL.

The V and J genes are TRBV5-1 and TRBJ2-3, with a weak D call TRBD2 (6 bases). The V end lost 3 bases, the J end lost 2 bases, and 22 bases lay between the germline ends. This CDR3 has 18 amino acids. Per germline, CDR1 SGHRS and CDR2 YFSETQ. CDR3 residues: CASSSTLLSGLNTDTQYF. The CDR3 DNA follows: TGCGCCAGCAGCTCAACCCTCCTATCGGGACTCAACACAGATACGCAGTATTTT.

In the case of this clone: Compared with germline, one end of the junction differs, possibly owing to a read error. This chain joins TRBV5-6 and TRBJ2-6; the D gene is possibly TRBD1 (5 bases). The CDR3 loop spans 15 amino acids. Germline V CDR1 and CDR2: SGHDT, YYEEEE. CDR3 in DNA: TGTGCCAGCAGCTTGCAAACTTCTGGGGCCAACGTCCTGGCTTTC. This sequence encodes CASSLQTSGANVLAF.

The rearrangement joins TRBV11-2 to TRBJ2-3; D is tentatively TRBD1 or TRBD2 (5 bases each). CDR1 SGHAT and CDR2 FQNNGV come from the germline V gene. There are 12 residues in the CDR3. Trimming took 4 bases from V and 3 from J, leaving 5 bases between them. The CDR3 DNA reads TGTGCCAGCAGCTGGGGGACAGATACGCAGTATTTT. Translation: CASSWGTDTQYF.

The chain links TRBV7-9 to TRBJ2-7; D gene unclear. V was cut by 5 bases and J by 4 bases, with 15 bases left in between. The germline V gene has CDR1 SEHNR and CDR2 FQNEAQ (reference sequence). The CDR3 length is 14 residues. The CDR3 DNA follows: TGTGCCAGCAGCACCACAACGCCCGGGTACGAGCAGTACTTC. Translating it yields CASSTTTPGYEQYF.

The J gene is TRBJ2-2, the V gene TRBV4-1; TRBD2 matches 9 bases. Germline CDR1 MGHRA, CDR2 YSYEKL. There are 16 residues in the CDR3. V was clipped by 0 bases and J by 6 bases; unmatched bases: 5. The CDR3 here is CASSQEAGGPAGELFF. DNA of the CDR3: TGCGCCAGCAGCCAAGAGGCGGGGGGGCCAGCCGGGGAGCTGTTTTTT.

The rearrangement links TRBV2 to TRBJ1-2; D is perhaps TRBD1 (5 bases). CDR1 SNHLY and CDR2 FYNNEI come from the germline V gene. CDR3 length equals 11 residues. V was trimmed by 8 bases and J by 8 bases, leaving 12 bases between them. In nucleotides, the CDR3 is TGTGCCAGCGAGGGGTGGGAAGGCTACACCTTC. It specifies CASEGWEGYTF.

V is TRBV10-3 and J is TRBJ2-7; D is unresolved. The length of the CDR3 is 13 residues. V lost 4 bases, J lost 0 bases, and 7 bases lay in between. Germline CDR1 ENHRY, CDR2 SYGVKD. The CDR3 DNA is TGTGCCATCAGTGGGGAATTCTCCTACGAGCAGTACTTC. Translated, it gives CAISGEFSYEQYF.

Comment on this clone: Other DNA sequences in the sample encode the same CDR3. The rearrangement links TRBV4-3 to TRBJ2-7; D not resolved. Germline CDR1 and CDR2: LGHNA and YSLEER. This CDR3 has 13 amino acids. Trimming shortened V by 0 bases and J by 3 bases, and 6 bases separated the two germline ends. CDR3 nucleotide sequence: TGCGCCAGCAGCCAAGAGGCAGGCTACGAGCAGTACTTC. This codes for CASSQEAGYEQYF.

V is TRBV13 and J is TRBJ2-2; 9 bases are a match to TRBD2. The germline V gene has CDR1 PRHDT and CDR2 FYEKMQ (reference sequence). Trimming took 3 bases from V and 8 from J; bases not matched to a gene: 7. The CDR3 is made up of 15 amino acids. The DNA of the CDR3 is TGTGCCAGCAGCTTTACCAGCGGGAGGTTAGGGGAGCTGTTTTTT. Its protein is CASSFTSGRLGELFF.

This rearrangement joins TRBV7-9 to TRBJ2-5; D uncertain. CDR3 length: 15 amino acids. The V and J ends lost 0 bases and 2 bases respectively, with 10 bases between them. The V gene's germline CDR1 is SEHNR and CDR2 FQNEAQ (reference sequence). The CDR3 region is CASSLAVWGQETQYF. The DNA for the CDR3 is TGTGCCAGCAGCTTAGCGGTGTGGGGTCAAGAGACCCAGTACTTC.

This CDR3 is CASSEEDRLLNNEQFF. CDR3 bases: TGTGCCAGCAGTGAGGAGGACAGGTTACTTAACAATGAGCAGTTCTTC. The chain has TRBV2 and TRBJ2-1, with TRBD1 matching 7 bases. V lost 3 bases to trimming and J lost 5 bases; unmatched junction nucleotides: 10. From germline, CDR1 is SNHLY and CDR2 FYNNEI. The CDR3 has 16 residues.

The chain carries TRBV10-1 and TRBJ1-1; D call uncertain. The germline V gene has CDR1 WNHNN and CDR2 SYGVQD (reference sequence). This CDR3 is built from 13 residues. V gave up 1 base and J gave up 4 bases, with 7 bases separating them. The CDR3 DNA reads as TGCGCCAGCAGTGAGTATGGAACCACTGAAGCTTTCTTT. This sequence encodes CASSEYGTTEAFF.

The chain's CDR3 is CASSLSPLDYGYTF. The CDR3 DNA reads as TGTGCCAGCAGCTTGTCCCCCCTAGACTATGGCTACACCTTC. The chain links TRBV5-8 to TRBJ1-2; D ambiguous. Per the germline V gene, CDR1 is SGHTS and CDR2 is YDEGEE. The CDR3 consists of 14 residues. The V and J ends lost 1 base and 3 bases respectively, with 10 bases between them.